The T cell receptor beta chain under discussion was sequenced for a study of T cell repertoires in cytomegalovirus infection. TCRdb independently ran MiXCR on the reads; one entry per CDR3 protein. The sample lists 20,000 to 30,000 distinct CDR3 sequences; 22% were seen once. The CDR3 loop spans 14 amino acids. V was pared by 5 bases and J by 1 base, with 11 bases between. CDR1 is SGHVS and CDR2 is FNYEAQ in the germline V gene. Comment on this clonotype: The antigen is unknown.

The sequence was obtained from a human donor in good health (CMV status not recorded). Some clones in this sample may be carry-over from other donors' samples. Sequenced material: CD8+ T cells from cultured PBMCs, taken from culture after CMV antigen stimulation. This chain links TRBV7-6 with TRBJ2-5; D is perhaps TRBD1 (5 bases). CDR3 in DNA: TGTGCCAGCAGCAAAGACGACAGCCAAGAGACCCAGTACTTC. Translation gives CASSKDDSQETQYF.